This T cell receptor beta chain emerged from a study of CD8 T cells in Susac syndrome. Overall study findings and caveats: It was acknowledged in the study that the number of individuals who were included in its TCR sequencing and HLA analysis was relatively small.

TCR beta from blood CD8+ and CD4+ T cells was sequenced. TEMRA cells were FACS-enriched, while CD8+ and CD4+ T cells were negatively isolated. A quantity of about 0.5 to 1 ug RNA underwent reverse transcription using random hexamers. It was immunoSEQ multiplex PCR that amplified TCR beta CDR3 across 54 Vbeta and 13 Jbeta. MiXCR, applied by TCRdb to the immunoSEQ multiplex PCR reads, yields one record per CDR3 protein. The sample lists some 190,000 distinct CDR3 sequences, approximately 93% occurring once. A word on this clonotype: Its antigen is currently unknown.

The origin of this receptor is a human donor in good health. Source material: CD4+ T cells from PBMCs.

The DNA for the CDR3 is TGTGCAAGGACACAACAGTCGCGAAACACCATATATTTT. It translates to CARTQQSRNTIYF. The rearrangement joins TRBV2 to TRBJ1-3; D is possibly TRBD1 (5 bases). Germline V gene data show CDR1 as SNHLY and CDR2 as FYNNEI. The CDR3 runs to 13 residues. The variable domain in full, with the rest retrieved from reference TRBV2 and TRBJ1-3, is EPEVTQTPSHQVTQMGQEVILRCVPISNHLYFYWYRQILGQKVEFLVSFYNNEISEKSEIFDDQFSVERPDGSNFTLKIRSTKLEDSAMYFCARTQQSRNTIYFGEGSWLTVV.